This TCR beta chain was identified during a study of CD8+CD57+ T cells in acquired aplastic anemia. Study results and caveats: Almost 30 sequences, all CD8+ CDR3, were shared between patients and controls.

All sequencing subjects had displayed CD8+CD57+ cell expansion on flow cytometry. It was genomic DNA that served as the template for profiling TCR beta VDJ and CDR3. TCRdb analysed the reads with MiXCR anew, one entry per CDR3 protein. This table holds approximately 250,000 distinct CDR3 sequences, 82% found once. This clonotype has a single count. Antigen specificity is unknown. This receptor was identified in a human donor with aplastic anemia. The sequenced material came from sorted CD4+, CD8+, or CD8+CD57+ T cells (not recorded which) from PBMCs.

Here the CDR3 DNA reads TGCGCCAGCAGCTTGGCGGGAGGTCCGGTTACGCAGTTCTTC. This codes for CASSLAGGPVTQFF. The J gene is TRBJ2-3, the V gene TRBV5-1; 7 nucleotides line up with TRBD2. Near its end, the DNA agrees better with TRBJ2-1, so the J call may be wrong. Germline loops: CDR1 SGHRS, CDR2 YFSETQ. CDR3 length: 14 residues.